The entry below describes one TCR beta chain. V gave up 3 bases and J gave up 0 bases; unmatched junction bases: 4. The CDR3 totals 15 residues. Germline V gene sequence: CDR1 SGHRS, CDR2 YFSETQ. These data come from a study of technical replicates of blood from a few donors. Profiling relied on immunoSEQ multiplex PCR, and the TCRdb table lists in-frame clones only, not all of them. The sample has roughly 57,000 clones; more than 90% are singletons. Source material: PBMCs. V is TRBV5-1 and J is TRBJ2-3; 7 nucleotides line up with TRBD2. This clonotype originated in a human donor in good health. Some clones in this sample may be carry-over from other donors' samples. Here the CDR3 reads CASSSGGPSTDTQYF. The CDR3 region has the DNA TGCGCCAGCAGCTCGGGGGGACCTAGCACAGATACGCAGTATTTT.